These T cell receptor beta chains were read from a single sample in a study of beta chain features in type 1 diabetes. Produced via immunoSEQ multiplex PCR; TCRdb's table is partial and in-frame only. The table shows more than 300,000 clones, with roughly an eighth occurring only once. Sequencing was done on a sample of naive CD4+ T cells from blood. These receptors originate from a man aged 18 to 35 in good health. Both conserved end residues are part of each CDR3. The D gene is left open where the match is weak. Rows may omit the clone size; those that give it use once, few, many or a size class.

j_call: TRBJ2-1; d_call: .; clone_size: few; v_call: TRBV9; cdr3_aa: CASSVEWGARYNEQFF; cdr3_nt: TGTGCCAGCAGCGTAGAATGGGGCGCAAGGTACAATGAGCAGTTCTTC
j_call: TRBJ2-2; d_call: .; clone_size: .; v_call: TRBV4-1; cdr3_aa: CASSQGSGHTGELFF; cdr3_nt: TGCGCCAGCAGCCAAGGATCAGGGCACACCGGGGAGCTGTTTTTT
j_call: TRBJ1-6; d_call: TRBD1; clone_size: few; v_call: TRBV15; cdr3_aa: CATSRELGQGFNSPLHF; cdr3_nt: TGTGCCACCAGCAGAGAGTTGGGACAGGGATTTAATTCACCCCTCCACTTT
j_call: TRBJ2-4; d_call: .; clone_size: few; v_call: TRBV29-1; cdr3_aa: CSVEVTGRGAKNIQYF; cdr3_nt: TGCAGCGTTGAAGTAACAGGGAGGGGGGCCAAAAACATTCAGTACTTC
j_call: TRBJ2-3; d_call: TRBD1; clone_size: .; v_call: TRBV7-3; cdr3_aa: CASSLRGGRTDTQYF; cdr3_nt: TGTGCCAGCAGCTTAAGAGGGGGCCGCACAGATACGCAGTATTTT
j_call: TRBJ2-2; d_call: TRBD2; clone_size: few; v_call: TRBV7-2; cdr3_aa: CASSFGTSGYTGELFF; cdr3_nt: TGTGCCAGCAGCTTCGGGACTAGCGGATACACCGGGGAGCTGTTTTTT
j_call: TRBJ2-7; d_call: TRBD2; clone_size: .; v_call: TRBV7-9; cdr3_aa: CASSFYSGESYEQYF; cdr3_nt: TGTGCCAGCAGCTTCTATAGCGGGGAATCCTACGAGCAGTACTTC
j_call: TRBJ2-1; d_call: TRBD2; clone_size: few; v_call: TRBV28; cdr3_aa: CASSLWTSGYNEQFF; cdr3_nt: TGTGCCAGCAGTTTGTGGACTAGCGGATACAATGAGCAGTTCTTC
j_call: TRBJ2-7; d_call: .; clone_size: few; v_call: TRBV11-2; cdr3_aa: CASSLAVSVHEQYF; cdr3_nt: TGTGCCAGCAGCTTAGCGGTCTCGGTCCACGAGCAGTACTTC
j_call: TRBJ2-2; d_call: .; clone_size: few; v_call: TRBV27; cdr3_aa: CASSSHNSPGELFF; cdr3_nt: TGTGCCAGCAGTTCCCATAACTCTCCCGGGGAGCTGTTTTTT